This TCR beta chain was found in a study of PD-1 blockade in mismatch repair-deficient tumors. About the study: Enrolled about 2012-2016, patients had progressing, pretreated mismatch repair-deficient cancers of around 12 types.

CDR1 is MNHEY, CDR2 SMNVEV, per germline (reference sequence). V was cut by 5 bases and J by 6 bases, with 16 bases left in between. This CDR3 region has 15 residues. TCRdb keeps only in-frame clones here, not all; method: immunoSEQ multiplex PCR. There are about 68,000 clones in the sample; approximately 82% occur only once, and roughly 6% lies in the top ten. The chain has TRBV27 and TRBJ2-2; D may be TRBD1 (6 bases). Here the sequenced sample was peripheral blood, taken 2 weeks after starting pembrolizumab. The receptor comes from an adult with mismatch repair-deficient cancer. The CDR3 region is CASSMGTGTPGELFF. DNA of the CDR3: TGTGCCAGCAGTATGGGAACAGGGACCCCCGGGGAGCTGTTTTTT.